Shown below are 11 T cell receptor beta chains from a single sample sequenced in a study of blood T cell repertoires in COVID-19. Assay: immunoSEQ multiplex PCR; the TCRdb copy retains only in-frame clones and omits some. The table lists some 390,000 clones, 80% to 90% of them singletons. The sample taken for sequencing was PBMCs or T cells enriched from blood (not recorded which). These receptors originate from a man aged 25 to 45 who had recovered from COVID-19.

The V gene is TRBV6-5, the J gene TRBJ2-7; 7 bases match TRBD1. With 3 bases clipped from V and 2 bases from J, the junction kept 10 bases outside the gene matches. CDR1 and CDR2 (germline): MNHEY, SVGAGI. The CDR3 totals 16 residues. In DNA form, the CDR3 reads TGTGCCAGCAGTTATAGTGGGCAGGGGGTAACCTACGAGCAGTACTTC. It codes for CASSYSGQGVTYEQYF.

The chain couples TRBV5-1 to TRBJ2-3, with a possible D match to TRBD2 (5 bases). The CDR3 sequence is 15 residues long. Per the germline V gene, CDR1 is SGHRS and CDR2 is YFSETQ. Deletions cut 4 bases from V and 1 base from J, with 13 bases between. The CDR3 bases are TGCGCCAGCAGCCCAGCAGCGGTGGGCACAGATACGCAGTATTTT. It translates to CASSPAAVGTDTQYF.

The rearrangement joins TRBV5-1 to TRBJ2-1, with 11 positions matching TRBD2. V trimming: 4 bases; J trimming: 3 bases; junction bases outside the gene matches: 6. CDR1 is SGHRS, CDR2 YFSETQ, per germline. This CDR3 comprises 16 residues. CDR3: CASSPGTSGGYNEQFF. The CDR3 coding sequence is TGCGCCAGCAGCCCGGGAACTAGCGGGGGCTACAATGAGCAGTTCTTC.

This clone occurred a few times. The chain links TRBV6-6 to TRBJ2-5; the D gene is possibly TRBD1 (6 bases). The CDR3 is made up of 14 amino acids. CDR1 MNHNY and CDR2 SVGAGI come from the germline V gene (reference sequence). Deletions cut 5 bases from V and 3 bases from J, with 13 bases between. The CDR3 DNA reads as TGTGCCAGCAGTCAAAGGGGGACGAAAGAGACCCAGTACTTC. Protein product: CASSQRGTKETQYF.

The V call is TRBV5-1, the J call TRBJ2-7; 8 nucleotides match TRBD1. The germline CDR1 and CDR2 sequences are SGHRS and YFSETQ. The junction had 10 bases not matched to a gene; V was cut back by 5 bases and J by 3 bases. The CDR3 contains 15 residues. The CDR3 region has the DNA TGCGCCAGCAGAATCGAGACAGGGGTGTTCTACGAGCAGTACTTC. It translates to CASRIETGVFYEQYF.

The chain uses TRBV30 and TRBJ1-2, with D possibly TRBD1 on 6 matching bases. V was shortened by 3 bases and J by 1 base, with 9 bases between the two germline ends. This CDR3 contains 13 residues. The V gene's germline CDR1 is GTSNPN and CDR2 SVGIG (reference sequence). CDR3 in amino acids: CAWRAQGNYGYTF. The CDR3 DNA reads as TGTGCCTGGAGGGCACAGGGTAACTATGGCTACACCTTC.

The genes are TRBV18 and TRBJ2-1; 12 bases are shared with TRBD2. V gave up 7 bases and J gave up 5 bases; unmatched junction bases: 3. Germline assignment: CDR1 KGHSH and CDR2 LQKENI. CDR3 size: 14 residues. DNA of the CDR3: TGTGCCAGCTTACGACTAGCGGGAGACAATGAGCAGTTCTTC. Its protein is CASLRLAGDNEQFF.

The V and J genes are TRBV9 and TRBJ2-3; TRBD2 aligns across 13 bases. After removal of 3 bases from V and 8 bases from J, the junction contained 3 bases not matched to a gene. Per germline, CDR1 SGDLS and CDR2 YYNGEE. This CDR3 has 14 amino acids. The CDR3 bases are TGTGCCAGCAGCGGGACTAGCGGGAGTGTTACGCAGTATTTT. Translation gives CASSGTSGSVTQYF.

The chain recombines TRBV7-6 with TRBJ1-2, with D perhaps matching TRBD1 (6 bases). CDR3 size: 16 residues. V was pared by 1 base and J by 8 bases, with 20 bases between. In germline, CDR1 is SGHVS, CDR2 FNYEAQ. The CDR3 loop is CASSLVAEGQPYGYTF. The CDR3, as DNA: TGTGCCAGCAGCTTAGTAGCCGAAGGACAGCCTTACGGCTACACCTTC. Drawing the rest from reference TRBV7-6 and TRBJ1-2, the complete variable domain is GAGVSQSPRYKVTKRGQDVALRCDPISGHVSLYWYRQALGQGPEFLTYFNYEAQQDKSGLPNDRFSAERPEGSISTLTIQRTEQRDSAMYRCASSLVAEGQPYGYTFGSGTRLTVV.

The gene calls are TRBV28 and TRBJ1-6; perhaps TRBD1 as D (6 bases). The germline V gene encodes CDR1 MDHEN and CDR2 SYDVKM. This CDR3 has 13 residues. V lost 7 bases and J lost 8, with 12 bases in between. The CDR3 sequence is CASIQQGDSPLHF. In nucleotides, the CDR3 is TGTGCCAGCATTCAACAGGGAGATTCACCCCTCCACTTT.

The V call is TRBV7-6, the J call TRBJ2-1; 13 nucleotides line up with TRBD2. CDR1 SGHVS and CDR2 FNYEAQ come from the germline V gene. The ends lost 5 bases at V and 8 bases at J; junction bases unmatched: 6. The CDR3 loop spans 15 amino acids. The CDR3 loop reads CASSRTSGSADEQFF. In DNA form, the CDR3 reads TGTGCCAGCAGCAGGACTAGCGGGAGTGCGGATGAGCAGTTCTTC.